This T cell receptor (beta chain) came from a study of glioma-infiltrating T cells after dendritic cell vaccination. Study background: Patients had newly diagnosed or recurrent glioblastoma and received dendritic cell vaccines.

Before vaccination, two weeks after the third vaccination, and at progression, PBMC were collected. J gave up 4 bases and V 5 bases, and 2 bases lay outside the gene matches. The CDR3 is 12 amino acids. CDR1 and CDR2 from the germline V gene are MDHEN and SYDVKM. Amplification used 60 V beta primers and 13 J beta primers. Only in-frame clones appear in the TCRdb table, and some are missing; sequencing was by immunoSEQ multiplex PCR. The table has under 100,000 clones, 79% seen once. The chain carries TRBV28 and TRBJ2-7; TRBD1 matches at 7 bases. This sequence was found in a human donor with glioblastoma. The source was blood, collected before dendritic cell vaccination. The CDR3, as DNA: TGTGCCAGCAGTGTACAGGGGTACGAGCAGTACTTC. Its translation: CASSVQGYEQYF. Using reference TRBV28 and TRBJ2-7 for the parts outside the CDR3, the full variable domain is DVKVTQSSRYLVKRTGEKVFLECVQDMDHENMFWYRQDPGLGLRLIYFSYDVKMKEKGDIPEGYSVSREKKERFSLILESASTNQTSMYLCASSVQGYEQYFGPGTRLTVT.